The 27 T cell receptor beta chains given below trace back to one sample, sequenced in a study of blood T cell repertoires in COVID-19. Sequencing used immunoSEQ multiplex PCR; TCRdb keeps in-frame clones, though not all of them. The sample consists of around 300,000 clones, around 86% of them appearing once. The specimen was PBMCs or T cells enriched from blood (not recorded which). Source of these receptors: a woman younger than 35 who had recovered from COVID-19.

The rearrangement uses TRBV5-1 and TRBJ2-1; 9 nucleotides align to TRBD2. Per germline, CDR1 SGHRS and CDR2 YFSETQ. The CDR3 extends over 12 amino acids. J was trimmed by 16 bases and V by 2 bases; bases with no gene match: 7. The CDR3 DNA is TGCGCCAGCAGCTTCCTTAGCGGGAGCCCTTTCTTC. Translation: CASSFLSGSPFF.

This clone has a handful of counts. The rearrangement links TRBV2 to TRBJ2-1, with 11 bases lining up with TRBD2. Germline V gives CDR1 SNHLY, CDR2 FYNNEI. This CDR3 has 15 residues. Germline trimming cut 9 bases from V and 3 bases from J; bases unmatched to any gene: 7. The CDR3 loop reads CARDRLAGYYNEQFF. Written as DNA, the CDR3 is TGTGCCAGAGATAGACTAGCGGGATACTACAATGAGCAGTTCTTC.

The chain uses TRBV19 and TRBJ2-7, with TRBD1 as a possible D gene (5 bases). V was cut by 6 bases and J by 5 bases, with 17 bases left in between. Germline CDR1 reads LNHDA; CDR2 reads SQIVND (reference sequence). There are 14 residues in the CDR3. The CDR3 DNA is TGTGCCAGTAGACCAAGGTCAGGGATCAACGAGCAGTACTTC. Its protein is CASRPRSGINEQYF.

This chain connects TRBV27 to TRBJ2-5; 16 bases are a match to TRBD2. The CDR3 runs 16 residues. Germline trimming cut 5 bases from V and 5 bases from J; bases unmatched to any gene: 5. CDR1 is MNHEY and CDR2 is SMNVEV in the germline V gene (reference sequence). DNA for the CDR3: TGTGCCAGCAGTCCAGAGGGACTAGCGGGGGGGGAGACCCAGTACTTC. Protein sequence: CASSPEGLAGGETQYF.

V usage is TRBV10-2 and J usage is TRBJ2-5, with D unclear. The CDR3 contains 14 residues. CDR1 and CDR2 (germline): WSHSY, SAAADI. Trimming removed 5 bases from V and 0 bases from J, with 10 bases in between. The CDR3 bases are TGCGCCAGCAGTACTAAGGAGTACCAAGAGACCCAGTACTTC. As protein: CASSTKEYQETQYF.

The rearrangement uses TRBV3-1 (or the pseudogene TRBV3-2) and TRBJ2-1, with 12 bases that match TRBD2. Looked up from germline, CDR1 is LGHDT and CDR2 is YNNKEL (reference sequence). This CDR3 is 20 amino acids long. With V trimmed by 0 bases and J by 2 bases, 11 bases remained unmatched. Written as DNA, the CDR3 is TGTGCCAGCAGCCAAGACCGGACTAGCGGGGCGTGCCCCACCTACAATGAGCAGTTCTTC. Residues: CASSQDRTSGACPTYNEQFF.

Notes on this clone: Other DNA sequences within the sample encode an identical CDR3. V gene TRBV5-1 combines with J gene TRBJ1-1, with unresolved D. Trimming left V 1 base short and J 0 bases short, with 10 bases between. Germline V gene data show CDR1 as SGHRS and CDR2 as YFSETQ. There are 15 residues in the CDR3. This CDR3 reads CASSLSPGLNTEAFF. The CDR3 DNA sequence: TGCGCCAGCAGCTTGAGTCCAGGCTTGAACACTGAAGCTTTCTTT.

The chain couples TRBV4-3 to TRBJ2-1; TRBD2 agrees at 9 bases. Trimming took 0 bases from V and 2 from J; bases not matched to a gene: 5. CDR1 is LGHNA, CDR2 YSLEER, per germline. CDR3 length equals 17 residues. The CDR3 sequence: CASSQDPPSGAYNEQFF. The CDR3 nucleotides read TGCGCCAGCAGCCAAGATCCTCCTAGCGGGGCCTACAATGAGCAGTTCTTC.

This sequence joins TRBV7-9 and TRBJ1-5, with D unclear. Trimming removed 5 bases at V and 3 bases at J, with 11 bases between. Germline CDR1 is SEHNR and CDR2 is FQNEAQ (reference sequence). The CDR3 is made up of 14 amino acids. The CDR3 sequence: CASSKDTLNQPQHF. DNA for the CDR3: TGTGCCAGCAGCAAAGACACCCTCAATCAGCCCCAGCATTTT.

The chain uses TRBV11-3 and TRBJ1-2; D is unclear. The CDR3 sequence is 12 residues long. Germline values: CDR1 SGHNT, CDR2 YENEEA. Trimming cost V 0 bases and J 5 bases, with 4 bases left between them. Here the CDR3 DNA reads TGTGCCAGCAGCTTAGACGGTTATGGCTACACCTTC. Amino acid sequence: CASSLDGYGYTF.

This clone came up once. CDR3 in DNA: TGTGCCAGCAGTGTTGCACAGTATGGCTACACCTTC. Residues: CASSVAQYGYTF. This chain connects TRBV25-1 to TRBJ1-2; D not resolved. Germline CDR1 MGHDK, CDR2 SYGVNS. The germline V and J ends were trimmed by 4 bases and 5 bases, with 8 bases remaining between them. The CDR3 spans 12 residues.

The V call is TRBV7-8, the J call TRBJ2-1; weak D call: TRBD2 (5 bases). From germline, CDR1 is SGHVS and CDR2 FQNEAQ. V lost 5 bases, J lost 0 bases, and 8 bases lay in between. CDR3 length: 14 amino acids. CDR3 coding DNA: TGTGCCAGCAGCCCGGGAATCTCCTACAATGAGCAGTTCTTC. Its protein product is CASSPGISYNEQFF. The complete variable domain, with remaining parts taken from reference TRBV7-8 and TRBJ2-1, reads GAGVSQSPRYKVAKRGQDVALRCDPISGHVSLFWYQQALGQGPEFLTYFQNEAQLDKSGLPSDRFFAERPEGSVSTLKIQRTQQEDSAVYLCASSPGISYNEQFFGPGTRLTVL.

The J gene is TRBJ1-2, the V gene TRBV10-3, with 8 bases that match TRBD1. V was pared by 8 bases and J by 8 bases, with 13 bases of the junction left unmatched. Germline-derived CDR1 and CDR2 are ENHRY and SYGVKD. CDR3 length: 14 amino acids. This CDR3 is CAISTRTGIDGYTF. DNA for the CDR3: TGTGCCATCTCGACCCGGACAGGGATCGACGGCTACACCTTC.

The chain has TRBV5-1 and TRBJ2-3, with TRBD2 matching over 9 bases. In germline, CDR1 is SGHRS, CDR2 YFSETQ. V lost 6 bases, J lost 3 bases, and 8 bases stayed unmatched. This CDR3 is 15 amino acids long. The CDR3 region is CASMSGRFGTDTQYF. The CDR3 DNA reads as TGCGCCAGCATGAGCGGGAGGTTCGGGACAGATACGCAGTATTTT.

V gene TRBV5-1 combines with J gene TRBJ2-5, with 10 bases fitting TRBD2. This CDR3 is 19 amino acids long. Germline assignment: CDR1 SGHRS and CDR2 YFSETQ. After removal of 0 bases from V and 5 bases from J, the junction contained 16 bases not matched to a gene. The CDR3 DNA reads TGCGCCAGCAGCTTGGCTATGGTCCATAGCGGGAGGAAGGGGGAGACCCAGTACTTC. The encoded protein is CASSLAMVHSGRKGETQYF. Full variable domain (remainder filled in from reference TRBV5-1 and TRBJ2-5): KAGVTQTPRYLIKTRGQQVTLSCSPISGHRSVSWYQQTPGQGLQFLFEYFSETQRNKGNFPGRFSGRQFSNSRSEMNVSTLELGDSALYLCASSLAMVHSGRKGETQYFGPGTRLLVL.

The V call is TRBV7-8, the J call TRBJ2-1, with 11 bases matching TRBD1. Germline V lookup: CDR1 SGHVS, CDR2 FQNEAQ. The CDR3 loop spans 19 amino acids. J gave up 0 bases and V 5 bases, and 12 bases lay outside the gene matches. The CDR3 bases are TGTGCCAGCAGCACCGCCGGGACAGGGGGTCGAAGCTCCTACAATGAGCAGTTCTTC. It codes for CASSTAGTGGRSSYNEQFF. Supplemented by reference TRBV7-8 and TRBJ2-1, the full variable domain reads GAGVSQSPRYKVAKRGQDVALRCDPISGHVSLFWYQQALGQGPEFLTYFQNEAQLDKSGLPSDRFFAERPEGSVSTLKIQRTQQEDSAVYLCASSTAGTGGRSSYNEQFFGPGTRLTVL.

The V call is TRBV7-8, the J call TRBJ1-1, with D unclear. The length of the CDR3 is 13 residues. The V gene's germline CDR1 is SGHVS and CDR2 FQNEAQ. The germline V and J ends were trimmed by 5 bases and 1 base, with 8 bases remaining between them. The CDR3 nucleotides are TGTGCCAGCAGCCGCCCGCGGAACACTGAAGCTTTCTTT. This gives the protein CASSRPRNTEAFF.

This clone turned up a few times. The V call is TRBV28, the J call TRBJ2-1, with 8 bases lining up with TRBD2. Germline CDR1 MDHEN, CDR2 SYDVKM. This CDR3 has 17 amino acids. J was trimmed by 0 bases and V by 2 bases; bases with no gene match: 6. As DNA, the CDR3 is TGTGCCAGCAGTTTAAGTAGCGGGACCCACTCCTACAATGAGCAGTTCTTC. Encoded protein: CASSLSSGTHSYNEQFF.

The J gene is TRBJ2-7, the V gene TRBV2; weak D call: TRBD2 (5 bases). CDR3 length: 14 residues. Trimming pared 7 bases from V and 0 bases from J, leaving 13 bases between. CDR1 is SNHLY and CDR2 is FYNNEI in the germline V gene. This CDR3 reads CASTRVGFSYEQYF. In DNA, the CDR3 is TGTGCCAGCACGAGGGTGGGTTTCTCCTACGAGCAGTACTTC. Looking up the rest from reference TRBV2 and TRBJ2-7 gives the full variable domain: EPEVTQTPSHQVTQMGQEVILRCVPISNHLYFYWYRQILGQKVEFLVSFYNNEISEKSEIFDDQFSVERPDGSNFTLKIRSTKLEDSAMYFCASTRVGFSYEQYFGPGTRLTVT.

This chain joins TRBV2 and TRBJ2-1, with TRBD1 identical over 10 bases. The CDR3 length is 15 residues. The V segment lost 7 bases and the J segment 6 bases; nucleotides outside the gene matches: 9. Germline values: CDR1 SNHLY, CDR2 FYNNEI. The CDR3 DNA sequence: TGTGCCAGCATTACAGACAGGGGGCGGGTCAATGAGCAGTTCTTC. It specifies CASITDRGRVNEQFF.

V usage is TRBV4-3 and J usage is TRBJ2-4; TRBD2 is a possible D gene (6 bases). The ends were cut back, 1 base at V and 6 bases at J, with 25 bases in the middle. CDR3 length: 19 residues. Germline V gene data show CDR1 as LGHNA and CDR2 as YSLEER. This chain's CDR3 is CASSQGGASALSPRNIQYF. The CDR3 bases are TGCGCCAGCAGCCAAGGGGGCGCTAGCGCCCTCTCACCCCGAAACATTCAGTACTTC.

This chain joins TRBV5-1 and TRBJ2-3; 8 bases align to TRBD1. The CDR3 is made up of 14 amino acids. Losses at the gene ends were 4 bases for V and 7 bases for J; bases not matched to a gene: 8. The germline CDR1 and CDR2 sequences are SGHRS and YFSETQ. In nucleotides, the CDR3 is TGCGCCAGCAGCGCCCCTCAGGGGGCGAATACGCAGTATTTT. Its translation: CASSAPQGANTQYF.

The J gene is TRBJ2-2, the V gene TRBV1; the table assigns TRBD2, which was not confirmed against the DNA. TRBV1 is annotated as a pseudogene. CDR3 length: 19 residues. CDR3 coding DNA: TGCACCAGCAGCCATCCCGGGACTAGCGGGGGGGCCTACACCGGGGAGCTGTTTTTT. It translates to CTSSHPGTSGGAYTGELFF.

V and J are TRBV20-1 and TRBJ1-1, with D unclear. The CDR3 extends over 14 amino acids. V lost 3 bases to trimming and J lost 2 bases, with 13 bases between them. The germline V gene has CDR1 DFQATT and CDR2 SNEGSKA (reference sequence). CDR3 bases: TGCAGTGCTAGTATCTGGCTGTTTAACACTGAAGCTTTCTTT. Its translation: CSASIWLFNTEAFF.

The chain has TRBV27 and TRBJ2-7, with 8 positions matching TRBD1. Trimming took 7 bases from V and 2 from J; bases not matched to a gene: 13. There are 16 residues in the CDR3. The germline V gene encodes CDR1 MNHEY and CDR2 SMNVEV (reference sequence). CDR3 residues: CASMTGERSSPYEQYF. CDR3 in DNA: TGTGCCAGCATGACAGGGGAAAGGAGTTCGCCCTACGAGCAGTACTTC.

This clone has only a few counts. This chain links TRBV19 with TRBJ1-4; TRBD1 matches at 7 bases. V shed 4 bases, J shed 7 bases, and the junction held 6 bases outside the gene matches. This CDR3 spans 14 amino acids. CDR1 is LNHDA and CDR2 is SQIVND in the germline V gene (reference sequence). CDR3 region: CASSNRGDTEKLFF. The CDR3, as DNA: TGTGCCAGTAGTAACAGGGGAGATACTGAAAAACTGTTTTTT.

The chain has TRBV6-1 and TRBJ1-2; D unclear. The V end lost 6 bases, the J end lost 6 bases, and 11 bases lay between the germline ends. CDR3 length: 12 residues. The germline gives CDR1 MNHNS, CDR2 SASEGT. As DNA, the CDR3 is TGTGCCAGCAGAGCAGGAGGCCATGGCTACACCTTC. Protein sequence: CASRAGGHGYTF.